The T cell receptor (beta chain) under discussion was sequenced for a study of T cells in Graves' hyperthyroidism and ophthalmopathy. Overall study context: Once the initial diagnosis was made, peripheral blood was obtained before any treatment.

Across 18 months, stable Graves' hyperthyroidism was marked by no progression to ophthalmopathy. Source material for PBMCs was less than 12 ml fresh peripheral blood. The source material, RNA transcripts, was used to amplify TCR beta CDR3 regions. A first-round RT-PCR of the TCR CDR3 used the HTBI primer set. TCRdb redid the calling of the multiplex PCR reads with MiXCR, one entry per CDR3 protein. Of hundreds of thousands of distinct CDR3 sequences in the sample, around 13% were seen once. Regarding the study as a whole: A model of 13 V-J pairs discriminated ophthalmopathy from stable hyperthyroidism.

The germline gives CDR1 KGHSH, CDR2 LQKENI. V dropped 2 bases and J dropped 5 bases, with 4 bases sitting between them. This CDR3 is built from 12 residues. With regard to this clonotype: Its antigen is still unknown.

The sequenced sample consisted of blood. The source is a woman aged 18-29 years with Graves' hyperthyroidism. The chain uses TRBV18 and TRBJ1-5; D remains ambiguous. The DNA for the CDR3 is TGTGCCAGCTCACCAGGGGATCAGCCCCAGCATTTT. Amino acid sequence: CASSPGDQPQHF.